What follows are 14 T cell receptor beta chains derived from one specimen sequenced in a study of Tregs in tolerant kidney transplant recipients (dated by TCRdb to about 2019). Libraries were constructed by the immunoSEQ multiplex PCR assay. Here the immuneACCESS table is served through TCRdb, limited to in-frame sequences with V and J called. Missing clones are a known gap in these copies; in checked studies unresolved V genes cover under half, and the rest lacks a known reason. This sample is represented by about 83,000 clones; roughly 98% of them were singletons. About 0.5% of the sample belongs to the ten largest clones. This specimen's time point label, per the study, means: blood sample drawn before combined kidney and bone marrow transplant. This specimen consisted of CD4+ T cells from blood, obtained before the transplant. The receptors stem from a human donor who received a combined kidney and bone marrow transplant.

The V call is TRBV5-1, the J call TRBJ1-1; 8 bases map to TRBD1. Trimming at V came to 2 bases and at J to 1 base, leaving 4 bases not matched to a gene. The CDR3 has 15 amino acids. Per the germline V gene, CDR1 is SGHRS and CDR2 is YFSETQ. CDR3: CASSFLDRANTEAFF. The CDR3 DNA sequence: TGCGCCAGCAGCTTCCTGGACAGGGCGAACACTGAAGCTTTCTTT.

CDR3 protein: CASSEEGAGQPQHF. Here the CDR3 DNA reads TGTGCCAGCTCGGAGGAGGGGGCGGGTCAGCCCCAGCATTTT. This sequence joins TRBV18 and TRBJ1-5, with 7 bases matching TRBD1. After removal of 6 bases from V and 6 bases from J, the junction contained 8 bases not matched to a gene. CDR3 length: 14 residues. Germline CDR1 and CDR2: KGHSH and LQKENI.

The J gene is TRBJ2-3, the V gene TRBV9, with D perhaps matching TRBD1 (6 bases). Deletions cut 3 bases from V and 5 bases from J, with 10 bases between. Germline V CDR1 and CDR2: SGDLS, YYNGEE. The CDR3 loop spans 13 amino acids. The CDR3 nucleotides are TGTGCCAGCAGCGGTAGGGGGTTAGATACGCAGTATTTT. Translation gives CASSGRGLDTQYF.

This clone was counted a single time. This chain joins TRBV5-1 and TRBJ1-1; D not certain. The CDR3 is 16 residues long. V was clipped by 0 bases and J by 4 bases, with 16 bases between them. Germline V gene lookup returns CDR1 SGHRS and CDR2 YFSETQ. CDR3 amino acids: CASSLGGAGSFTEAFF. CDR3 DNA sequence: TGCGCCAGCAGCTTGGGAGGAGCGGGGTCGTTCACTGAAGCTTTCTTT.

A single count supports this clone. The chain combines TRBV7-8 with TRBJ2-5, with 12 nucleotides matching TRBD2. J gave up 5 bases and V 5 bases, and 6 bases lay outside the gene matches. The length of the CDR3 is 15 residues. Germline lookup yields CDR1 SGHVS and CDR2 FQNEAQ. The chain's CDR3 is CASSITSGRLETQYF. CDR3 in DNA: TGTGCCAGCAGCATTACTAGCGGGAGGTTGGAGACCCAGTACTTC.

CDR3 loop: CASSSTGAPMETQYF. The CDR3 region has the DNA TGTGCCAGCAGCTCGACAGGGGCCCCGATGGAGACCCAGTACTTC. The chain carries TRBV5-4 and TRBJ2-5; 8 nucleotides align to TRBD1. The germline V gene encodes CDR1 SGHNT and CDR2 YYREEE (reference sequence). The trim removed 3 bases at V and 5 bases at J, leaving 9 bases unmatched. This CDR3 is built from 15 residues.

The chain uses TRBV6-1 and TRBJ2-1; no reliable D call. V lost 4 bases and J 8 bases, leaving 6 bases between the germline ends. From germline, CDR1 is MNHNS and CDR2 SASEGT. This CDR3 is 11 amino acids long. The CDR3 DNA is TGTGCCAGCAGTGCCCAATATGAGCAGTTCTTC. It specifies CASSAQYEQFF.

The chain recombines TRBV18 with TRBJ2-5; a weak D match, TRBD2 (6 bases). V lost 0 bases and J 5 bases, leaving 10 bases between the germline ends. Germline values: CDR1 KGHSH, CDR2 LQKENI. The CDR3 length is 14 residues. The CDR3: CASSPPAGMETQYF. In nucleotides, the CDR3 is TGTGCCAGCTCACCACCGGCGGGAATGGAGACCCAGTACTTC.

The rearrangement uses TRBV5-1 and TRBJ2-7; D is unresolved. This CDR3 is 14 amino acids long. CDR1 SGHRS and CDR2 YFSETQ come from the germline V gene. V was trimmed by 4 bases and J by 0 bases, leaving 11 bases between them. The CDR3 reads CASSLRTASYEQYF. The DNA for the CDR3 is TGCGCCAGCAGCCTTAGAACCGCCTCCTACGAGCAGTACTTC.

V and J are TRBV7-2 and TRBJ1-1; perhaps TRBD1 as D (5 bases). The germline V and J ends were trimmed by 4 bases and 1 base, with 10 bases remaining between them. Germline values: CDR1 SGHTA, CDR2 FQGNSA. This CDR3 is 14 amino acids long. CDR3 sequence (DNA): TGTGCCAGCAGCTCCCCGGGGGGGAACACTGAAGCTTTCTTT. It codes for CASSSPGGNTEAFF. The variable domain in full, with the rest retrieved from reference TRBV7-2 and TRBJ1-1, is GAGVSQSPSNKVTEKGKDVELRCDPISGHTALYWYRQSLGQGLEFLIYFQGNSAPDKSGLPSDRFSAERTGGSVSTLTIQRTQQEDSAVYLCASSSPGGNTEAFFGQGTRLTVV.

The V call is TRBV19, the J call TRBJ1-2, with 11 bases matching TRBD1. CDR1 is LNHDA and CDR2 is SQIVND in the germline V gene (reference sequence). The trim removed 6 bases at V and 4 bases at J, leaving 13 bases unmatched. This CDR3 is built from 17 residues. The CDR3 protein is CASRLPGQGDGSYGYTF. For the CDR3, the DNA is TGTGCCAGTAGGCTTCCGGGACAGGGGGACGGGAGCTATGGCTACACCTTC.

V and J are TRBV9 and TRBJ2-2; 8 nucleotides align to TRBD2. The J segment lost 7 bases and the V segment lost 3 bases, leaving 11 bases of the junction unmatched. The CDR3 sequence is 16 residues long. Germline V gives CDR1 SGDLS, CDR2 YYNGEE. CDR3 residues: CASSALSGKNGGELFF. The CDR3 region has the DNA TGTGCCAGCAGCGCACTTAGCGGGAAGAACGGCGGGGAGCTGTTTTTT.

CDR3 nucleotide sequence: TGTGCCAGCAGCTTGGGGACAGGGTGGCAGCCCCAGCATTTT. Translation gives CASSLGTGWQPQHF. This rearrangement joins TRBV5-8 to TRBJ1-5; 8 nucleotides line up with TRBD1. This CDR3 contains 14 residues. Per germline, CDR1 SGHTS and CDR2 YDEGEE. Unmatched junction bases numbered 3, after V lost 0 bases and J lost 7 bases.

The V gene is TRBV7-9, the J gene TRBJ1-1, with unresolved D. Germline V gene sequence: CDR1 SEHNR, CDR2 FQNEAQ (reference sequence). This CDR3 is built from 14 residues. Trimming stripped 2 bases from V and 1 base from J, with 8 bases between. The CDR3 bases are TGTGCCAGCAGCTTAATGGTAGAGAACACTGAAGCTTTCTTT. Translated, it gives CASSLMVENTEAFF. The whole variable domain, filled in from reference TRBV7-9 and TRBJ1-1, reads DTGVSQNPRHKITKRGQNVTFRCDPISEHNRLYWYRQTLGQGPEFLTYFQNEAQLEKSRLLSDRFSAERPKGSFSTLEIQRTEQGDSAMYLCASSLMVENTEAFFGQGTRLTVV.